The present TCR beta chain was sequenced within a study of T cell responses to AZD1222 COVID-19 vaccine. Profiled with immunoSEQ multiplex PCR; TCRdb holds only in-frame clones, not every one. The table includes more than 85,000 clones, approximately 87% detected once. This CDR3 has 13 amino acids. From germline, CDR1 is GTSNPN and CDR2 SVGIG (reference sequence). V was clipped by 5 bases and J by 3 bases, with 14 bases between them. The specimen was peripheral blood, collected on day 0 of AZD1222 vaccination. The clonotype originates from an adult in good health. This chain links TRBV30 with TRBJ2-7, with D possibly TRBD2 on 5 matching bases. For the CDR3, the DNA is TGTGCCTGGGAGGGCGGAGCCAACTACGAGCAGTACTTC. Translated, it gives CAWEGGANYEQYF.